This T cell receptor beta chain was identified during a study of blood T cell repertoires in COVID-19. The length of the CDR3 is 15 residues. The V and J ends lost 5 bases and 4 bases respectively, with 17 bases between them. The germline gives CDR1 MDHEN, CDR2 SYDVKM. Clones were sequenced by immunoSEQ multiplex PCR, and TCRdb holds only the in-frame ones, with some missing. The sample lists 190,000 or so clones; approximately 86% were seen once. The chain recombines TRBV28 with TRBJ2-5; tentatively, D is TRBD2 (5 bases). Sequencing input: peripheral blood. This receptor was obtained from a man between 40 and 49 years old with active or convalescent COVID-19. This CDR3 is CASSPSGITGETQYF. The CDR3 coding sequence is TGTGCCAGCAGTCCCTCCGGGATCACGGGAGAGACCCAGTACTTC. The variable domain in full, with the rest retrieved from reference TRBV28 and TRBJ2-5, is DVKVTQSSRYLVKRTGEKVFLECVQDMDHENMFWYRQDPGLGLRLIYFSYDVKMKEKGDIPEGYSVSREKKERFSLILESASTNQTSMYLCASSPSGITGETQYFGPGTRLLVL.